A single sample gave rise to the 13 T cell receptor beta chains below, sequenced in a study of cytomegalovirus exposure and HLA in healthy donors. The PCR ran on 60 Vbeta and 13 Jbeta primers. TCRdb's table, derived via immunoSEQ multiplex PCR, lists solely in-frame clones and lacks some. The sample shows more than 85,000 clones, around four fifths of them seen only once. Sequencing input: PBMCs. The receptors shown here come from a man between 35 and 55 years old in good health and CMV-seronegative.

Remarks on this clone: Compared with germline, one end of the junction differs, possibly owing to a read error. The chain recombines TRBV2 with TRBJ1-4; D gene ambiguous. The CDR3 contains 9 residues. CDR1 and CDR2 from the germline V gene are SNHLY and FYNNEI. Here the CDR3 reads CASSEPKIW. The CDR3 DNA follows: TGTGCCAGCAGTGAACCTAAGATTTGG.

This chain uses TRBV19 with TRBJ2-7; 8 bases match TRBD1. V was clipped by 5 bases and J by 2 bases; unmatched bases: 5. Germline-derived CDR1 and CDR2 are LNHDA and SQIVND (reference sequence). There are 14 residues in the CDR3. DNA of the CDR3: TGTGCCAGTAGTCGTCCGGACAGGGCCTACGAGCAGTACTTC. Protein sequence: CASSRPDRAYEQYF.

The gene calls are TRBV11-2 and TRBJ1-2, with 7 positions matching TRBD1. Germline CDR1 SGHAT, CDR2 FQNNGV. V was clipped by 5 bases and J by 3 bases; unmatched bases: 9. The CDR3 contains 15 residues. The CDR3 here is CASSLGNRGYYGYTF. The CDR3 coding sequence is TGTGCCAGCAGCCTGGGTAACAGGGGCTACTATGGCTACACCTTC.

The rearrangement uses TRBV13 and TRBJ2-5; possibly TRBD1 for D (5 bases). The CDR3 is 13 amino acids. Germline lookup yields CDR1 PRHDT and CDR2 FYEKMQ (reference sequence). The V end lost 2 bases, the J end lost 4 bases, and 8 bases lay between the germline ends. The CDR3 region is CASSLRRAETQYF. Written as DNA, the CDR3 is TGTGCCAGCAGCTTACGCAGGGCAGAGACCCAGTACTTC.

The rearrangement links TRBV2 to TRBJ2-1; 10 positions agree with TRBD2. J gave up 5 bases and V 7 bases, and 5 bases lay outside the gene matches. The CDR3 length is 14 residues. Looked up from germline, CDR1 is SNHLY and CDR2 is FYNNEI. The CDR3 loop is CASKRLAGHNEQFF. CDR3 bases: TGTGCCAGCAAACGACTAGCGGGTCACAATGAGCAGTTCTTC.

The chain carries TRBV5-1 and TRBJ2-7; 9 nucleotides match TRBD1. Germline V gene data show CDR1 as SGHRS and CDR2 as YFSETQ. This CDR3 has 15 residues. After removal of 0 bases from V and 2 bases from J, the junction contained 3 bases not matched to a gene. CDR3 loop: CASSLEGTGTYEQYF. For the CDR3, the DNA is TGCGCCAGCAGCTTGGAGGGGACAGGGACCTACGAGCAGTACTTC.

By share of the sample, this clone is medium-sized. CDR3: CASSLTGTGIYEQYF. In nucleotides, the CDR3 is TGTGCCAGCAGCTTAACCGGGACAGGGATCTACGAGCAGTACTTC. This chain links TRBV5-4 with TRBJ2-7; 9 nucleotides align to TRBD1. The CDR3 length is 15 residues. Germline CDR1 SGHNT, CDR2 YYREEE (reference sequence). The junction had 6 bases not matched to a gene; V was cut back by 2 bases and J by 3 bases.

The chain uses TRBV27 and TRBJ2-7; D is possibly TRBD1 (5 bases). Germline CDR1 and CDR2: MNHEY and SMNVEV (reference sequence). V dropped 0 bases and J dropped 6 bases, with 15 bases sitting between them. The length of the CDR3 is 15 residues. The CDR3 DNA reads TGTGCCAGCAGTTTATCGACAGCCCTCTGGTCCGAGCAGTACTTC. This codes for CASSLSTALWSEQYF.

V and J are TRBV11-3 and TRBJ2-5, with D maybe TRBD2 (6 bases). The CDR3 consists of 13 residues. Looked up from germline, CDR1 is SGHNT and CDR2 is YENEEA. V was trimmed by 0 bases and J by 9 bases, leaving 11 bases between them. DNA for the CDR3: TGTGCCAGCAGCTTAGAGTCTGGAGGGGCCCAGTACTTC. The encoded protein is CASSLESGGAQYF. Supplemented by reference TRBV11-3 and TRBJ2-5, the full variable domain reads EAGVVQSPRYKIIEKKQPVAFWCNPISGHNTLYWYLQNLGQGPELLIRYENEEAVDDSQLPKDRFSAERLKGVDSTLKIQPAELGDSAVYLCASSLESGGAQYFGPGTRLLVL.

The genes are TRBV29-1 and TRBJ1-2; D ambiguous. Germline lookup yields CDR1 SQVTM and CDR2 ANQGSEA. The V and J ends lost 1 base and 6 bases respectively, with 12 bases between them. The CDR3 spans 13 residues. The CDR3, as DNA: TGCAGCGTTGAAGGGGCAGTAGCGGATGGCTACACCTTC. Encoded protein: CSVEGAVADGYTF. Looking up the rest from reference TRBV29-1 and TRBJ1-2 gives the full variable domain: SAVISQKPSRDICQRGTSLTIQCQVDSQVTMMFWYRQQPGQSLTLIATANQGSEATYESGFVIDKFPISRPNLTFSTLTVSNMSPEDSSIYLCSVEGAVADGYTFGSGTRLTVV.

This chain joins TRBV11-3 and TRBJ1-1, with a weak D call TRBD1 (5 bases). The V end was cut by 1 base, the J end by 3 bases, with 9 bases between. The CDR3 has 14 amino acids. Germline CDR1 reads SGHNT; CDR2 reads YENEEA. CDR3 DNA sequence: TGTGCCAGCAGCTTAGGGCAGGGTGACACTGAAGCTTTCTTT. Its translation: CASSLGQGDTEAFF.

On this clone: One end of the junction is discordant with germline, which a read error may explain. The rearrangement uses TRBV6-5 and TRBJ1-2; no clear D gene. The CDR3 loop spans 11 amino acids. CDR1 and CDR2 (germline): MNHEY, SVGAGI. The CDR3 loop is CASSYHAGSTF. The CDR3 DNA is TGTGCCAGCAGCTACCACGCGGGGTCGACATTC.

This chain uses TRBV6-5 with TRBJ2-5, with 9 bases that match TRBD2. The DNA end is a closer match to TRBJ2-7, so the J assignment may be wrong. CDR1 is MNHEY and CDR2 is SVGAGI in the germline V gene. The CDR3 sequence is 13 residues long. The CDR3 DNA is TGTGCCAGCAGAATTAGCGGGGGTTACGAGCAGTACTTC. Its translation is CASRISGGYEQYF.